A single sample gave rise to the 27 T cell receptor beta chains below, sequenced in a study of blood T cell repertoires in COVID-19 (dated by TCRdb to 2019 to 2021). The library was produced with the immunoSEQ multiplex PCR assay. As stored in TCRdb, this immuneACCESS dataset retains in-frame rearrangements with V and J assigned. A fraction of the clones does not appear; measured against another copy, unresolved V genes explain less than half of the discrepancy, and the remainder lacks a known reason. The sample includes approximately 160,000 clones, with 60% to 80% observed a single time. The ten largest clonotypes hold roughly 3.1% of the sample. The sample comprised peripheral blood. All receptors come from a man between 65 and 85 years old with acute or convalescent COVID-19.

The gene calls are TRBV6-2 or TRBV6-3 and TRBJ1-5; perhaps TRBD1 as D (6 bases). Between the trimmed V and J ends, which lost 6 bases and 0 bases, there was a span of 15 bases. The CDR3 has 16 residues. Looked up from germline, CDR1 is MNHEY and CDR2 is SVGEGT. DNA for the CDR3: TGTGCCAGCAGCCAGACAGGCGACCTTAGCAATCAGCCCCAGCATTTT. Amino acids: CASSQTGDLSNQPQHF.

The chain uses TRBV7-2 and TRBJ2-5; D is possibly TRBD1 (6 bases). The CDR3 sequence is 15 residues long. V dropped 7 bases and J dropped 2 bases, with 17 bases sitting between them. Germline V gene sequence: CDR1 SGHTA, CDR2 FQGNSA. This CDR3 reads CASTFGGQRQETQYF. The CDR3 region has the DNA TGTGCCAGCACCTTTGGGGGACAAAGACAAGAGACCCAGTACTTC.

The chain carries TRBV5-5 and TRBJ2-5; the D gene is possibly TRBD2 (6 bases). The V and J ends lost 4 bases and 0 bases respectively, with 10 bases between them. The CDR3 is 14 residues long. CDR1 and CDR2 (germline): SGHKS, YYEKEE (reference sequence). CDR3 sequence (DNA): TGTGCCAGCAGCCCGCGGGACTACCAAGAGACCCAGTACTTC. Encoded protein: CASSPRDYQETQYF.

The V gene is TRBV27, the J gene TRBJ2-5; 9 bases line up with TRBD1. The V and J ends lost 5 bases and 4 bases, in that order; junction bases with no gene match: 2. CDR1 is MNHEY, CDR2 SMNVEV, per germline (reference sequence). CDR3 length equals 13 residues. The DNA for the CDR3 is TGTGCCAGCAGTCGACAGGGGGGAGAGACCCAGTACTTC. This encodes CASSRQGGETQYF.

This clone was picked up a small number of times. J is TRBJ1-1 and V is TRBV5-1; 7 bases align to TRBD1. The V gene's germline CDR1 is SGHRS and CDR2 YFSETQ. The CDR3 covers 15 residues. Trimming cost V 4 bases and J 1 base; bases outside gene matches: 7. CDR3 protein: CASSPGQQPNTEAFF. The CDR3 coding sequence is TGCGCCAGCAGCCCGGGACAGCAGCCGAACACTGAAGCTTTCTTT.

This sequence joins TRBV6-5 and TRBJ1-2, with unresolved D. CDR1 is MNHEY, CDR2 SVGAGI, per germline. This CDR3 spans 13 amino acids. The germline V and J ends were trimmed by 2 bases and 4 bases, with 8 bases remaining between them. The CDR3 DNA sequence: TGTGCCAGCAGTTACAACGCGGGCTATGGCTACACCTTC. Protein: CASSYNAGYGYTF.

This clone was detected once. The chain carries TRBV20-1 and TRBJ2-5; tentatively, D is TRBD2 (6 bases). Germline CDR1 DFQATT, CDR2 SNEGSKA (reference sequence). CDR3 length equals 11 residues. The DNA of the CDR3 is TGCCGCGGGGCTTCGCAAGAGACCCAGTACTTC. Protein product: CRGASQETQYF.

The table lists this clone with a few counts. The CDR3 sequence: CASSENYAGASEQYF. The CDR3 coding sequence is TGTGCCAGCAGTGAAAATTATGCGGGAGCCTCCGAGCAGTACTTC. The chain is built from TRBV2 and TRBJ2-7, with 7 positions matching TRBD2. Germline CDR1 and CDR2: SNHLY and FYNNEI. The J segment lost 6 bases and the V segment lost 2 bases, leaving 10 bases of the junction unmatched. This CDR3 is 15 amino acids long.

This rearrangement joins TRBV10-1 to TRBJ2-1; 9 bases line up with TRBD2. V was clipped by 0 bases and J by 4 bases; unmatched bases: 19. The germline CDR1 and CDR2 sequences are WNHNN and SYGVQD (reference sequence). This CDR3 comprises 21 residues. CDR3 sequence reads: CASSESVYRPGFSGRYNEQFF. The CDR3 bases are TGCGCCAGCAGTGAGTCCGTTTATCGCCCCGGATTTAGCGGGAGATACAATGAGCAGTTCTTC.

The chain combines TRBV5-1 with TRBJ1-2, with 9 bases matching TRBD1. Losses at the gene ends were 4 bases for V and 4 bases for J; bases not matched to a gene: 8. CDR1 is SGHRS, CDR2 YFSETQ, per germline. The CDR3 has 15 amino acids. CDR3 coding DNA: TGCGCCAGCAGCCCGGGACAGGGTGACCTCTATGGCTACACCTTC. This gives the protein CASSPGQGDLYGYTF.

The chain combines TRBV5-6 with TRBJ2-7; D ambiguous. In germline, CDR1 is SGHDT, CDR2 YYEEEE. This CDR3 has 14 residues. V gave up 0 bases and J gave up 1 base, with 8 bases separating them. The CDR3 nucleotides are TGTGCCAGCAGCTTGGCCTCTCTATCCTACGAGCAGTACTTC. Translating it yields CASSLASLSYEQYF. The whole variable domain, filled in from reference TRBV5-6 and TRBJ2-7, reads DAGVTQSPTHLIKTRGQQVTLRCSPKSGHDTVSWYQQALGQGPQFIFQYYEEEERQRGNFPDRFSGHQFPNYSSELNVNALLLGDSALYLCASSLASLSYEQYFGPGTRLTVT.

The CDR3 loop reads CASSLSGNQPQHF. The CDR3 DNA reads as TGTGCCAGCAGCCTTTCAGGTAATCAGCCCCAGCATTTT. The chain combines TRBV7-9 with TRBJ1-5; D unresolved. Germline CDR1 and CDR2: SEHNR and FQNEAQ (reference sequence). Trimming pared 5 bases from V and 4 bases from J, leaving 9 bases between. CDR3 length equals 13 residues. The whole variable domain, filled in from reference TRBV7-9 and TRBJ1-5, reads DTGVSQNPRHKITKRGQNVTFRCDPISEHNRLYWYRQTLGQGPEFLTYFQNEAQLEKSRLLSDRFSAERPKGSFSTLEIQRTEQGDSAMYLCASSLSGNQPQHFGDGTRLSIL.

This clone was recorded at least ten times. The chain is built from TRBV6-5 and TRBJ1-4, with D uncertain. The CDR3 runs 14 residues. Germline V gene sequence: CDR1 MNHEY, CDR2 SVGAGI. Trimming took 2 bases from V and 3 from J, leaving 7 bases between them. In DNA form, the CDR3 reads TGTGCCAGCAGTTACGACCAGGCTAATGAAAAACTGTTTTTT. It translates to CASSYDQANEKLFF.

V is TRBV7-9 and J is TRBJ2-7; 7 bases match TRBD1. Germline CDR1 reads SEHNR; CDR2 reads FQNEAQ (reference sequence). CDR3 size: 15 residues. V shed 7 bases, J shed 2 bases, and the junction held 11 bases outside the gene matches. The CDR3 sequence is CASTRLDRVTYEQYF. CDR3 DNA sequence: TGTGCCAGCACTCGACTCGACAGGGTGACCTACGAGCAGTACTTC. The whole variable domain, remainder taken from reference TRBV7-9 and TRBJ2-7, is DTGVSQNPRHKITKRGQNVTFRCDPISEHNRLYWYRQTLGQGPEFLTYFQNEAQLEKSRLLSDRFSAERPKGSFSTLEIQRTEQGDSAMYLCASTRLDRVTYEQYFGPGTRLTVT.

V usage is TRBV6-2 or TRBV6-3 and J usage is TRBJ1-5; D not resolved. This CDR3 is 18 amino acids long. CDR1 is MNHEY, CDR2 SVGEGT, per germline. V was clipped by 2 bases and J by 4 bases, with 21 bases between them. CDR3 nucleotide sequence: TGTGCCAGCAGTTACACTCTCGGGGTTGCGGAGACTAATCAGCCCCAGCATTTT. It yields the protein CASSYTLGVAETNQPQHF.

V and J are TRBV28 and TRBJ2-1, with 13 bases identical to TRBD2. Unmatched junction bases numbered 3, after V lost 5 bases and J lost 2 bases. The CDR3 runs to 16 residues. Per the germline V gene, CDR1 is MDHEN and CDR2 is SYDVKM. This CDR3 is CASSPGTSGTYNEQFF. The CDR3 DNA sequence: TGTGCCAGCAGTCCCGGGACTAGCGGGACCTACAATGAGCAGTTCTTC.

The CDR3 loop is CASSPQGAVETQYF. The DNA for the CDR3 is TGTGCCAGTAGCCCGCAGGGGGCCGTGGAGACCCAGTACTTC. This chain links TRBV19 with TRBJ2-5; 8 bases align to TRBD1. Germline CDR1 LNHDA, CDR2 SQIVND (reference sequence). Trimming removed 6 bases from V and 5 bases from J; junction bases left unmatched: 8. The CDR3 is made up of 14 amino acids.

CDR3 amino acids: CASSSGNTGELFF. The CDR3 nucleotides read TGTGCCAGCAGCTCAGGAAACACCGGGGAGCTGTTTTTT. The chain recombines TRBV7-2 with TRBJ2-2, with D hard to call. Germline V CDR1 and CDR2: SGHTA, FQGNSA. The CDR3 totals 13 residues. V shed 4 bases and J shed 2 bases, with 5 bases lying between them.

V usage is TRBV6-5 and J usage is TRBJ1-3, with 7 bases aligning to TRBD1. Germline CDR1 reads MNHEY; CDR2 reads SVGAGI. The V gene end was trimmed by 8 bases and the J gene end by 2 bases; junction bases not matched to a gene: 6. The CDR3 is 14 residues long. CDR3 DNA sequence: TGTGCCAGCTGGACAGGCGAAACTGGAAACACCATATATTTT. It yields the protein CASWTGETGNTIYF.

The CDR3 nucleotides are TGCGCCAGCAGTGATGCGGGACTAGCGGGGGGGCAGGGTGCCGGGGAGCTGTTTTTT. This gives the protein CASSDAGLAGGQGAGELFF. The chain couples TRBV10-2 to TRBJ2-2, with TRBD2 matching 16 bases. The length of the CDR3 is 19 residues. V was pared by 3 bases and J by 6 bases, with 10 bases of the junction left unmatched. Per germline, CDR1 WSHSY and CDR2 SAAADI.

The rearrangement links TRBV7-3 to TRBJ2-1; 8 nucleotides match TRBD2. V shed 4 bases, J shed 10 bases, and the junction held 6 bases outside the gene matches. The CDR3 runs to 13 residues. CDR1 SGHTA and CDR2 FQGTGA come from the germline V gene. CDR3 residues: CASSSPGLGEQFF. Written as DNA, the CDR3 is TGTGCCAGCAGCTCACCGGGACTAGGAGAGCAGTTCTTC. The full variable domain, completed using reference TRBV7-3 and TRBJ2-1, is GAGVSQTPSNKVTEKGKYVELRCDPISGHTALYWYRQSLGQGPEFLIYFQGTGAADDSGLPNDRFFAVRPEGSVSTLKIQRTERGDSAVYLCASSSPGLGEQFFGPGTRLTVL.

The rearrangement links TRBV4-1 to TRBJ1-2; no clear D gene. Between the trimmed V and J ends, which lost 4 bases and 0 bases, there was a span of 6 bases. Germline CDR1 is MGHRA and CDR2 is YSYEKL. The CDR3 length is 13 residues. The CDR3 bases are TGCGCCAGCAGCCCCGTCCCTAACTATGGCTACACCTTC. This gives the protein CASSPVPNYGYTF.

The V call is TRBV5-1, the J call TRBJ1-2; 8 bases are shared with TRBD1. Germline V gene sequence: CDR1 SGHRS, CDR2 YFSETQ. The CDR3 has 15 residues. V lost 4 bases and J lost 3; bases outside the gene matches: 8. CDR3 bases: TGCGCCAGCAGCGCCGGGACAGGAGTATACTATGGCTACACCTTC. Encoded protein: CASSAGTGVYYGYTF.

The genes are TRBV12-5 and TRBJ1-1; D unclear. The CDR3 has 15 residues. Trimming stripped 4 bases from V and 1 base from J, with 13 bases between. CDR1 and CDR2 (germline): LGHNT, FRNRAP. The CDR3 DNA is TGTGCTAGTGGTTACCTAGCCCGCGCGAACACTGAAGCTTTCTTT. It specifies CASGYLARANTEAFF. Full variable domain (outside the CDR3, taken from reference TRBV12-5 and TRBJ1-1): DARVTQTPRHKVTEMGQEVTMRCQPILGHNTVFWYRQTMMQGLELLAYFRNRAPLDDSGMPKDRFSAEMPDATLATLKIQPSEPRDSAVYFCASGYLARANTEAFFGQGTRLTVV.

This chain connects TRBV5-1 to TRBJ2-1, with D maybe TRBD1 (6 bases). The CDR3 is 13 amino acids. Trimming took 4 bases from V and 4 from J, leaving 9 bases between them. CDR1 and CDR2 (germline): SGHRS, YFSETQ. The DNA for the CDR3 is TGCGCCAGCAGCGTACAGGGTTACAATGAGCAGTTCTTC. Its protein is CASSVQGYNEQFF.

The CDR3: CASSLGGQGNSPLHF. CDR3 DNA: TGTGCCAGCAGCTTGGGGGGACAGGGTAATTCACCCCTCCACTTT. The chain recombines TRBV7-9 with TRBJ1-6; 9 bases align to TRBD1. CDR1 and CDR2 from the germline V gene are SEHNR and FQNEAQ (reference sequence). The J segment lost 6 bases and the V segment lost 3 bases, leaving 3 bases of the junction unmatched. CDR3 length equals 15 residues.

The chain carries TRBV5-1 and TRBJ2-5, with a weak D call TRBD1 (6 bases). Germline V gene lookup returns CDR1 SGHRS and CDR2 YFSETQ. The CDR3 is 14 residues long. Trimming took 4 bases from V and 2 from J, leaving 12 bases between them. The CDR3 nucleotides are TGCGCCAGCAGCCGACCCGGACAGCAAGAGACCCAGTACTTC. It codes for CASSRPGQQETQYF.